This TCR beta chain comes out of a study of CD8 T cells in Susac syndrome. Whole-study findings and limits: The study's TCR sequencing and HLA analysis covered a relatively small number of individuals, and the study acknowledged this.

CDR1 and CDR2 from the germline V gene are LNHDA and SQIVND (reference sequence). Trimming shortened V by 7 bases and J by 3 bases, and 16 bases separated the two germline ends. The CDR3 consists of 14 residues. Reverse transcription of about 0.5 to 1 ug RNA used random hexamers. TCRdb called the immunoSEQ multiplex PCR reads again in MiXCR, with one record for every CDR3 protein. This sample yields under 200,000 distinct CDR3 sequences, of which approximately 95% are seen a single time; around 0.15% belongs to the top ten. Comment on this clonotype: Its antigen is unknown.

The sequence came from a human donor with multiple sclerosis. The genes are TRBV19 and TRBJ2-7; D might be TRBD1 or TRBD2, each matching 6 bases. Sequencing was carried out using CD8+ T cells from PBMCs. CDR3: CASTPRGLSYEQYF. CDR3 nucleotide sequence: TGTGCCAGTACCCCCCGGGGGCTTAGCTACGAGCAGTACTTC.